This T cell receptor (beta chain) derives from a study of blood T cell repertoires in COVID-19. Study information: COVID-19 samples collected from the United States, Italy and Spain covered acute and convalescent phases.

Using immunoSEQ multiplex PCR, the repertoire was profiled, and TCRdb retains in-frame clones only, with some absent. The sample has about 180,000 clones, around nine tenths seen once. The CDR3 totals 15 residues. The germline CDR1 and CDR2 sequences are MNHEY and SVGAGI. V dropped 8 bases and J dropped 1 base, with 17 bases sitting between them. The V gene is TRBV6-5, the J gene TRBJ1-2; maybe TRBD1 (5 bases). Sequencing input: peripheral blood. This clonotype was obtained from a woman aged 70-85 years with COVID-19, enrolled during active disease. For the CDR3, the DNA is TGTGCCAGCGATGAGGGGAGGGCAGGTAACTATGGCTACACCTTC. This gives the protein CASDEGRAGNYGYTF.